This paragraph covers one TCR beta chain sequence. This record comes from a study of blood T cell repertoires in COVID-19. Study-wide background: T cells, B-cell-depleted T cells, or PBMCs provided the cDNA or gDNA that served as material.

Original data processing: Amplified reference gene primers provided the basis for estimating nucleated cell counts. Profiling relied on immunoSEQ multiplex PCR, and the TCRdb table lists in-frame clones only, not all of them. V, J and clone size are those of that table, while D and trimming were read from the DNA. This table has about 190,000 clones, around 80% appearing once. Sample: peripheral blood. The receptor comes from a woman older than 75 with active or convalescent COVID-19.

CDR3 sequence reads: CSVADRASETQYF. DNA of the CDR3: TGCAGCGTTGCAGACAGGGCCTCAGAGACCCAGTACTTC. The chain employs TRBV29-1 and TRBJ2-5, with 7 bases lining up with TRBD1. The germline CDR1 and CDR2 sequences are SQVTM and ANQGSEA. This CDR3 is built from 13 residues. The ends lost 4 bases at V and 4 bases at J; junction bases unmatched: 6.